The T cell receptor (beta chain) under discussion was sequenced for a study of blood T cell repertoires in COVID-19. Study-wide background: Sites across the United States, Italy and Spain contributed samples from acute and convalescent COVID-19.

Cohort placement rested on clinical history that participants reported themselves. Within 2 weeks before study entry, exposed participants met a COVID-19 case. Sequencing used immunoSEQ multiplex PCR; TCRdb keeps in-frame clones, though not all of them. The profile shows more than 300,000 clones, about nine tenths of them singletons. Sequencing used PBMCs or T cells enriched from blood (not recorded which). The TCR comes from a woman aged 40 to 50 who had been exposed to COVID-19.

The CDR3 DNA is TGTGCCAGCAGACTCTCGCGGGGCACCTACAATGAGCAGTTCTTC. Translated: CASRLSRGTYNEQFF. The J gene is TRBJ2-1, the V gene TRBV7-2; possibly TRBD2 for D (6 bases). The CDR3 totals 15 residues. Germline assignment: CDR1 SGHTA and CDR2 FQGNSA. Trimming cost V 6 bases and J 2 bases, with 14 bases left between them.